This is a list of T cell receptor beta chains from one sample in a study of technical replicates of blood from a handful of donors. Produced via immunoSEQ multiplex PCR; TCRdb's table is partial and in-frame only. The repertoire consists of under 95,000 clones, with around 94% occurring once and the leading ten covering 0.25%. The specimen sequenced was T cells isolated from PBMCs. These receptors were collected from a human donor in good health. Each CDR3 is given with its conserved first and last residue. D genes are given only for firm matches. Clone size appears in some rows only: once, few, many, or a class for an expanded clone.

D gene: TRBD1; clone size: .; J gene: TRBJ1-2; V gene: TRBV30; CDR3 protein: CAWSPGTVYGYTF; CDR3 DNA: TGTGCCTGGAGTCCCGGGACAGTCTATGGCTACACCTTC
D gene: TRBD2; clone size: .; J gene: TRBJ2-1; V gene: TRBV12-5; CDR3 protein: CASGLVRTGTSEENEQFF; CDR3 DNA: TGTGCTAGTGGTTTGGTACGGACTGGGACTAGCGAAGAGAATGAGCAGTTCTTC
D gene: TRBD2; clone size: .; J gene: TRBJ2-5; V gene: TRBV18; CDR3 protein: CASSNLAGDAETQYF; CDR3 DNA: TGTGCCAGCTCCAATTTAGCGGGAGACGCAGAGACCCAGTACTTC
D gene: TRBD2; clone size: .; J gene: TRBJ2-3; V gene: TRBV10-3; CDR3 protein: CAIASGRDRDTQYF; CDR3 DNA: TGTGCCATAGCAAGCGGGAGGGATCGCGATACGCAGTATTTT
D gene: TRBD2; clone size: .; J gene: TRBJ2-3; V gene: TRBV27; CDR3 protein: CASSSGTRGLDTQYF; CDR3 DNA: TGTGCCAGCAGTTCCGGGACTAGGGGGTTAGATACGCAGTATTTT
D gene: .; clone size: .; J gene: TRBJ2-1; V gene: TRBV7-9; CDR3 protein: CASSFVEQFF; CDR3 DNA: TGTGCCAGCAGCTTTGTAGAGCAGTTCTTC
D gene: TRBD1; clone size: .; J gene: TRBJ2-1; V gene: TRBV27; CDR3 protein: CASSLSPQGANNEQFF; CDR3 DNA: TGTGCCAGCAGTTTATCCCCACAGGGGGCCAACAATGAGCAGTTCTTC
D gene: .; clone size: .; J gene: TRBJ1-4; V gene: TRBV28; CDR3 protein: CASSFPTPHEKLFF; CDR3 DNA: TGTGCCAGCAGTTTTCCCACACCCCATGAAAAACTGTTTTTT
D gene: .; clone size: .; J gene: TRBJ1-1; V gene: TRBV29-1; CDR3 protein: CSVADTEAFF; CDR3 DNA: TGCAGCGTGGCCGACACTGAAGCTTTCTTT
D gene: .; clone size: .; J gene: TRBJ2-7; V gene: TRBV2; CDR3 protein: CASNGGSSYEQYF; CDR3 DNA: TGTGCCAGCAATGGTGGCAGTTCCTACGAGCAGTACTTC
D gene: .; clone size: .; J gene: TRBJ1-1; V gene: TRBV5-1; CDR3 protein: CASSTPDGGRTEAFF; CDR3 DNA: TGCGCCAGCAGCACACCGGACGGGGGGAGGACTGAAGCTTTCTTT
D gene: TRBD1; clone size: .; J gene: TRBJ2-2; V gene: TRBV28; CDR3 protein: CASNRGAIGAGELFF; CDR3 DNA: TGTGCCAGCAACAGGGGGGCTATCGGTGCCGGGGAGCTGTTTTTT
D gene: TRBD2; clone size: .; J gene: TRBJ2-3; V gene: TRBV4-1; CDR3 protein: CASSLSGSWADTQYF; CDR3 DNA: TGCGCCAGCAGCCTCAGCGGGAGTTGGGCAGATACGCAGTATTTT
D gene: .; clone size: .; J gene: TRBJ1-1; V gene: TRBV29-1; CDR3 protein: CSVREINRIEAFF; CDR3 DNA: TGCAGCGTTCGGGAGATCAATAGGATTGAAGCTTTCTTT
D gene: .; clone size: .; J gene: TRBJ1-2; V gene: TRBV7-6; CDR3 protein: CASSFGGARGYTF; CDR3 DNA: TGTGCCAGCAGCTTTGGCGGGGCCCGTGGCTACACCTTC
D gene: .; clone size: .; J gene: TRBJ1-2; V gene: TRBV13; CDR3 protein: CASSPAGAGDGYTF; CDR3 DNA: TGTGCCAGCAGCCCCGCCGGGGCGGGAGATGGCTACACCTTC
D gene: .; clone size: once; J gene: TRBJ2-3; V gene: TRBV7-9; CDR3 protein: CASSATSDLDTQYF; CDR3 DNA: TGTGCCAGCAGCGCCACTAGTGATTTAGATACGCAGTATTTT
D gene: .; clone size: once; J gene: TRBJ2-7; V gene: TRBV10-1; CDR3 protein: CASGQGGHEQYF; CDR3 DNA: TGCGCCAGCGGCCAGGGGGGCCACGAGCAGTACTTC
D gene: .; clone size: .; J gene: TRBJ2-3; V gene: TRBV7-9; CDR3 protein: CASSPPRSGTDTQYF; CDR3 DNA: TGTGCCAGCAGCCCACCCAGAAGCGGCACAGATACGCAGTATTTT
D gene: .; clone size: .; J gene: TRBJ2-7; V gene: TRBV6-6; CDR3 protein: CASSYSSTYEQYF; CDR3 DNA: TGTGCCAGCAGTTACTCGTCTACCTACGAGCAGTACTTC
D gene: TRBD1; clone size: .; J gene: TRBJ2-1; V gene: TRBV30; CDR3 protein: CAWSDRGNEQFF; CDR3 DNA: TGTGCCTGGAGTGACAGGGGAAATGAGCAGTTCTTC
D gene: TRBD1; clone size: .; J gene: TRBJ1-1; V gene: TRBV2; CDR3 protein: CASSVQAGGLRTEAFF; CDR3 DNA: TGTGCCAGCAGTGTACAGGCAGGGGGCCTGAGGACTGAAGCTTTCTTT
D gene: .; clone size: .; J gene: TRBJ2-7; V gene: TRBV5-1; CDR3 protein: CASSSTGRGSYEQYF; CDR3 DNA: TGCGCCAGCAGCTCCACCGGGAGAGGCTCCTACGAGCAGTACTTC
D gene: TRBD1; clone size: .; J gene: TRBJ1-6; V gene: TRBV6-6; CDR3 protein: CASSYGVDRGSSPLHF; CDR3 DNA: TGTGCCAGCAGTTATGGGGTGGACAGGGGCTCTTCACCCCTCCACTTT
D gene: TRBD1; clone size: .; J gene: TRBJ2-2; V gene: TRBV5-4; CDR3 protein: CASSSSGGANTGELFF; CDR3 DNA: TGTGCCAGCAGCTCCTCAGGGGGCGCGAACACCGGGGAGCTGTTTTTT
D gene: .; clone size: .; J gene: TRBJ2-3; V gene: TRBV4-1; CDR3 protein: CASSQVSRSAGTDTQYF; CDR3 DNA: TGCGCCAGCAGCCAAGTAAGTAGAAGCGCAGGCACAGATACGCAGTATTTT
D gene: .; clone size: .; J gene: TRBJ1-5; V gene: TRBV28; CDR3 protein: CASSPLGGNQPQHF; CDR3 DNA: TGTGCCAGCAGTCCCCTCGGGGGCAATCAGCCCCAGCATTTT
D gene: .; clone size: .; J gene: TRBJ2-1; V gene: TRBV5-6; CDR3 protein: CASSILRSGGYNEQFF; CDR3 DNA: TGTGCCAGCAGTATCCTGCGCAGTGGAGGGTACAATGAGCAGTTCTTC
D gene: .; clone size: .; J gene: TRBJ2-3; V gene: TRBV28; CDR3 protein: CASTTWGVDQYF; CDR3 DNA: TGTGCCAGCACTACATGGGGGGTCGACCAGTATTTT
D gene: TRBD1; clone size: .; J gene: TRBJ1-5; V gene: TRBV28; CDR3 protein: CASSGTGAAKPHQPQHF; CDR3 DNA: TGTGCCAGCTCCGGGACAGGGGCCGCCAAGCCACATCAGCCCCAGCATTTT
D gene: .; clone size: once; J gene: TRBJ1-1; V gene: TRBV2; CDR3 protein: CASTGTARNTEAFF; CDR3 DNA: TGTGCCAGCACCGGAACAGCCCGGAACACTGAAGCTTTCTTT
D gene: .; clone size: .; J gene: TRBJ1-2; V gene: TRBV28; CDR3 protein: CASRGDLQGYTF; CDR3 DNA: TGTGCCAGCAGGGGGGACTTACAAGGCTACACCTTC
D gene: .; clone size: .; J gene: TRBJ1-1; V gene: TRBV6-5; CDR3 protein: CASSYSRTGGTEAFF; CDR3 DNA: TGTGCCAGCAGTTACTCACGGACGGGGGGCACTGAAGCTTTCTTT
D gene: TRBD1; clone size: .; J gene: TRBJ2-1; V gene: TRBV12-5; CDR3 protein: CASGLEGASNEQFF; CDR3 DNA: TGTGCTAGTGGTTTGGAGGGGGCAAGCAATGAGCAGTTCTTC
D gene: .; clone size: .; J gene: TRBJ1-6; V gene: TRBV4-1; CDR3 protein: CASSPLDIISYNSPLHF; CDR3 DNA: TGCGCCAGCAGCCCTCTCGACATTATCTCCTATAATTCACCCCTCCACTTT
D gene: TRBD2; clone size: .; J gene: TRBJ2-1; V gene: TRBV25-1; CDR3 protein: CASSESGLAGFYNEQFF; CDR3 DNA: TGTGCCAGCAGTGAGTCGGGACTAGCGGGGTTCTACAATGAGCAGTTCTTC
D gene: TRBD1; clone size: .; J gene: TRBJ2-5; V gene: TRBV10-1; CDR3 protein: CASSAGTGATQYF; CDR3 DNA: TGCGCCAGCAGTGCAGGGACAGGGGCGACCCAGTACTTC
D gene: TRBD1; clone size: .; J gene: TRBJ1-1; V gene: TRBV27; CDR3 protein: CASTPHSTGETEAFF; CDR3 DNA: TGTGCCAGCACCCCTCACTCGACAGGGGAGACTGAAGCTTTCTTT
D gene: TRBD1; clone size: once; J gene: TRBJ2-2; V gene: TRBV7-9; CDR3 protein: CASTILTGDPTGELFF; CDR3 DNA: TGTGCCAGCACCATATTGACAGGGGACCCCACCGGGGAGCTGTTTTTT
D gene: .; clone size: .; J gene: TRBJ2-7; V gene: TRBV6-1; CDR3 protein: CASLQGSGYEQYF; CDR3 DNA: TGTGCCAGCCTCCAGGGCTCTGGCTACGAGCAGTACTTC
D gene: .; clone size: once; J gene: TRBJ2-1; V gene: TRBV11-2; CDR3 protein: CASSLDRSNEQFF; CDR3 DNA: TGTGCCAGCAGCTTAGACAGATCCAATGAGCAGTTCTTC
D gene: .; clone size: once; J gene: TRBJ1-3; V gene: TRBV7-6; CDR3 protein: CASSVGTSGNTIYF; CDR3 DNA: TGTGCCAGCAGCGTCGGGACATCTGGAAACACCATATATTTT
D gene: TRBD2; clone size: once; J gene: TRBJ2-7; V gene: TRBV5-4; CDR3 protein: CASSLDLTRQREGLYF; CDR3 DNA: TGTGCCAGCAGCTTGGATCTAACCCGCCAGCGGGAGGGACTGTACTTC
D gene: TRBD2; clone size: .; J gene: TRBJ2-7; V gene: TRBV4-1; CDR3 protein: CASSQGAGAGEQYF; CDR3 DNA: TGCGCCAGCAGCCAAGGAGCGGGAGCGGGAGAGCAGTACTTC
D gene: .; clone size: .; J gene: TRBJ1-6; V gene: TRBV30; CDR3 protein: CAWSAQGPYSPLHF; CDR3 DNA: TGTGCCTGGAGTGCCCAGGGTCCCTATTCACCCCTCCACTTT
D gene: TRBD1; clone size: few; J gene: TRBJ1-1; V gene: TRBV5-4; CDR3 protein: CASSQQGYTEAFF; CDR3 DNA: TGTGCCAGCAGTCAACAGGGGTACACTGAAGCTTTCTTT
D gene: TRBD1; clone size: once; J gene: TRBJ2-7; V gene: TRBV27; CDR3 protein: CASSSIYRQGAEQYF; CDR3 DNA: TGTGCCAGCAGTTCCATATATCGACAGGGGGCCGAGCAGTACTTC
D gene: .; clone size: once; J gene: TRBJ1-1; V gene: TRBV5-1; CDR3 protein: CASSLRGTEAFF; CDR3 DNA: TGCGCCAGCAGCTTGAGGGGCACTGAAGCTTTCTTT
D gene: .; clone size: .; J gene: TRBJ1-5; V gene: TRBV4-1; CDR3 protein: CASSHLPVGGNLNQPQHF; CDR3 DNA: TGCGCCAGCAGCCACCTCCCAGTGGGGGGGAATCTTAATCAGCCCCAGCATTTT
D gene: .; clone size: once; J gene: TRBJ1-5; V gene: TRBV4-1; CDR3 protein: CASSQIVSDRHNQPQHF; CDR3 DNA: TGCGCCAGCAGCCAGATAGTTTCTGACAGACACAATCAGCCCCAGCATTTT
D gene: TRBD1; clone size: .; J gene: TRBJ2-5; V gene: TRBV5-1; CDR3 protein: CASSSTTGQETQYF; CDR3 DNA: TGCGCCAGCAGCTCGACGACAGGGCAAGAGACCCAGTACTTC
D gene: .; clone size: .; J gene: TRBJ2-7; V gene: TRBV6-5; CDR3 protein: CASSYSGSGEQYF; CDR3 DNA: TGTGCCAGCAGTTACTCGGGTAGCGGCGAGCAGTACTTC
D gene: .; clone size: .; J gene: TRBJ1-1; V gene: TRBV28; CDR3 protein: CASSPTGVMNTEAFF; CDR3 DNA: TGTGCCAGCAGCCCGACAGGAGTTATGAACACTGAAGCTTTCTTT